This TCR beta chain stems from a study of CD8+ T cells in alopecia areata. Study-wide results and limits: Many expanded lesional clones remained in scalp and blood on tofacitinib. Patients shared TCRs less clearly than mice did, possibly owing to HLA. Alopecia totalis/universalis scalp especially showed more expanded CD8+ clones than normal scalp.

With regard to this clone: Its target is not known.

Germline-derived CDR1 and CDR2 are SQVTM and ANQGSEA. Trimming cost V 4 bases and J 3 bases; bases outside gene matches: 8. This CDR3 region has 15 residues. Noted treatment: oral pan-JAK inhibitor, 5-10 mg twice daily. As the sequencing template, cDNA was produced by extracting RNA and reverse transcribing it. The repertoire was sequenced with immunoSEQ multiplex PCR; TCRdb's copy has only in-frame clones and lacks some. The repertoire holds 95,000 to 100,000 clones, with about 60% as singletons. The input for sequencing was CD8+ T cells sorted from blood, taken at approximately week 60, from a patient treated with tofacitinib. The chain is built from TRBV29-1 and TRBJ1-2; 10 bases are shared with TRBD1. The sequence was collected from a human donor with alopecia areata. CDR3 sequence: CSVVLGQGGDYGYTF. The CDR3 DNA reads TGCAGCGTTGTACTAGGACAGGGGGGGGACTATGGCTACACCTTC.